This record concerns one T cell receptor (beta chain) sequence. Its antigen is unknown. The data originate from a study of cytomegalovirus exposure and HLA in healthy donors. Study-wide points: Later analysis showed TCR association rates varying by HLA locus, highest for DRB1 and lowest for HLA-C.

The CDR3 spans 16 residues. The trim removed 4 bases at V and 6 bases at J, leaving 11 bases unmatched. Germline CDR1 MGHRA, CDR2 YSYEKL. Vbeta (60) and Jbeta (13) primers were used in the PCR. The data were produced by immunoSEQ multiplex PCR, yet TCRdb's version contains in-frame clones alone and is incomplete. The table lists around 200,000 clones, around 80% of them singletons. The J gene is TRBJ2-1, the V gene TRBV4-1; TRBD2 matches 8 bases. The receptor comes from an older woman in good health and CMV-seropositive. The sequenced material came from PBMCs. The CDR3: CASSLERGTLGNEQFF. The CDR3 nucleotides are TGCGCCAGCAGCCTGGAGCGGGGGACCCTTGGCAATGAGCAGTTCTTC.